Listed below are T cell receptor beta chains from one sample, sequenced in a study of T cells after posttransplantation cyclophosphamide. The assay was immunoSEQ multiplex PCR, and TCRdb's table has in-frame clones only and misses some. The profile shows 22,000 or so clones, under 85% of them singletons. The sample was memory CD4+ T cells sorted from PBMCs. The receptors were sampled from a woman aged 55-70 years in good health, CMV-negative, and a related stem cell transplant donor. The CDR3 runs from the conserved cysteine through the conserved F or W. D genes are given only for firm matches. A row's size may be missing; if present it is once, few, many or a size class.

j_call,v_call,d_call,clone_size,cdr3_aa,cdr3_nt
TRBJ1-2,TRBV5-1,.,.,CASSSRPGVIYGYTF,TGCGCCAGCAGCTCTAGGCCAGGGGTTATCTATGGCTACACCTTC
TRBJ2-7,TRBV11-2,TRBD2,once,CASSSGVSGSIHKYF,TGTGCCAGCAGCTCCGGAGTTAGCGGGAGTATTCATAAGTACTTC
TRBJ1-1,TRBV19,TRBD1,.,CASSIGGTGGTEAFF,TGTGCCAGTAGTATAGGAGGGACAGGGGGGACTGAAGCTTTCTTT
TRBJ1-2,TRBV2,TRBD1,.,CASILDRAGGGYTF,TGTGCCAGCATTCTCGACAGGGCTGGAGGTGGCTACACCTTC
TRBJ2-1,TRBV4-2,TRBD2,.,CASSLTGTSGLNEQFF,TGTGCCAGCAGCCTAACCGGGACTAGCGGGCTCAATGAGCAGTTCTTC
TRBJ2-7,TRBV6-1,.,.,CASSVRRGGWEQYF,TGTGCCAGCAGTGTTAGAAGAGGGGGATGGGAGCAGTACTTC
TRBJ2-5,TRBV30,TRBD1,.,CAWGPGQSSQETQYF,TGTGCCTGGGGGCCGGGACAGTCTTCCCAAGAGACCCAGTACTTC
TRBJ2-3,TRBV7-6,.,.,CASSLYVGTLSTDTQYF,TGTGCCAGCAGCTTATACGTTGGGACACTTAGCACAGATACGCAGTATTTT
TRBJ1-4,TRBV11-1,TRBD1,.,CASSLLRGPNEKLFF,TGTGCCAGCAGCTTACTCAGGGGGCCTAATGAAAAACTGTTTTTT
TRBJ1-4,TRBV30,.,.,CAWSAHAGGETNEKLFF,TGTGCCTGGAGTGCCCACGCCGGGGGGGAGACTAATGAAAAACTGTTTTTT
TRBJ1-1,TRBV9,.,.,CASSAVQWSQAFF,TGTGCCAGCAGCGCCGTTCAGTGGTCCCAAGCTTTCTTT
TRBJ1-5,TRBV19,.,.,CASRTRNNQPQHF,TGTGCCAGTAGAACGCGGAACAATCAGCCCCAGCATTTT
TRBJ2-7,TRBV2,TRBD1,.,CASDPQGAYEQYF,TGTGCCAGTGACCCACAGGGGGCATACGAGCAGTACTTC
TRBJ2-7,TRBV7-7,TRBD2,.,CASSPNQGGEQYF,TGTGCCAGCAGCCCGAATCAGGGAGGGGAGCAGTACTTC
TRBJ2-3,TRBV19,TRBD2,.,CASSTGLAGTDTQYF,TGTGCCAGTAGTACCGGACTAGCGGGGACAGATACGCAGTATTTT
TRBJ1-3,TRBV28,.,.,CASRPQNSGNTIYF,TGTGCCAGCAGGCCACAGAATTCTGGAAACACCATATATTTT
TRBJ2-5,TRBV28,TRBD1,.,CASRGGQGIVETQYF,TGTGCCAGCAGGGGAGGACAGGGGATTGTAGAGACCCAGTACTTC
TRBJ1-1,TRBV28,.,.,CASSLNRGTEAFF,TGTGCCAGCAGTTTAAACCGGGGCACTGAAGCTTTCTTT
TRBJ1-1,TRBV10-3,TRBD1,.,CATLQGGGTEAFF,TGTGCCACCCTACAGGGGGGAGGTACTGAAGCTTTCTTT
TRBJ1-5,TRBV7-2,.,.,CASSPQGRGNQPQHF,TGTGCCAGCAGTCCACAGGGAAGGGGCAATCAGCCCCAGCATTTT
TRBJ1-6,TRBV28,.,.,CASSDRNRVDSPLHF,TGTGCCAGCAGCGACAGGAACAGGGTTGATTCACCCCTCCACTTT
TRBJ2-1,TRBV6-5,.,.,CASSYSREHEQFF,TGTGCCAGCAGTTACTCTAGAGAGCATGAGCAGTTCTTC
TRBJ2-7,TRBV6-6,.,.,CASGPYEQYF,TGTGCCAGCGGGCCCTACGAGCAGTACTTC
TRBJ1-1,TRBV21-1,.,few,CASSKPTGEAFF,TGTGCCAGCAGCAAACCCACGGGTGAAGCTTTCTTT
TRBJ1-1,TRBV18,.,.,CASSVDNGGTEAFF,TGTGCCAGCTCAGTAGACAACGGGGGCACTGAAGCTTTCTTT
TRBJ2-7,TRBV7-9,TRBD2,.,CASRRSGSSHEQYF,TGTGCCAGCAGGCGTAGCGGGAGTAGCCACGAGCAGTACTTC
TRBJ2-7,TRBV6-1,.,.,CASSVGVVGVEQYF,TGTGCCAGCAGTGTAGGGGTGGTAGGGGTCGAGCAGTACTTC
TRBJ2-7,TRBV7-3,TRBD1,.,CASSLTGSSYEQYF,TGTGCCAGCAGCTTGACAGGGAGCTCCTACGAGCAGTACTTC
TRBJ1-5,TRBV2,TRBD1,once,CASSAGGDRNQPQHF,TGTGCCAGCAGCGCGGGAGGGGACAGAAATCAGCCCCAGCATTTT
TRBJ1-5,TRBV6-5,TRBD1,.,CASSLDRGGNQPQHF,TGTGCCAGCAGTTTAGACAGGGGAGGCAATCAGCCCCAGCATTTT
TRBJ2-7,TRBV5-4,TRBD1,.,CASSLDRGEQYF,TGTGCCAGCAGCCTAGACAGGGGCGAGCAGTACTTC
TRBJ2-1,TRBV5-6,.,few,CASSLQLSSYNEQFF,TGTGCCAGCAGCTTGCAACTTTCCTCCTACAATGAGCAGTTCTTC
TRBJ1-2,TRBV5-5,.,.,CASSQILGVRDYTF,TGTGCCAGCAGCCAAATTTTGGGAGTACGAGACTACACCTTC
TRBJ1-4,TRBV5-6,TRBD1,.,CASSWTGEKLFF,TGTGCCAGCAGCTGGACAGGGGAAAAACTGTTTTTT
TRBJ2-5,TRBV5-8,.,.,CASSFGTGIQETQYF,TGTGCCAGCAGCTTTGGTACGGGGATCCAAGAGACCCAGTACTTC
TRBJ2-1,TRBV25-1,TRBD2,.,CASSEVGTSGRDEQFF,TGTGCCAGCAGTGAAGTTGGGACTAGCGGGAGGGATGAGCAGTTCTTC
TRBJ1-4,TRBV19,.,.,CASSIPGNRLFF,TGTGCCAGTAGTATTCCGGGGAATCGACTGTTTTTT
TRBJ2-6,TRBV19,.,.,CASSSEGSGANVLTF,TGTGCCAGTAGTTCAGAGGGTTCTGGGGCCAACGTCCTGACTTTC
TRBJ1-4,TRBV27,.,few,CASSAGGTTNEKLFF,TGTGCCAGCAGTGCGGGGGGGACAACTAATGAAAAACTGTTTTTT
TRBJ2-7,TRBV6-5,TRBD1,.,CASRTTGSYEQYF,TGTGCCAGCAGAACGACAGGGTCCTACGAGCAGTACTTC
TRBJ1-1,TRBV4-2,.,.,CASSQGPQNTEAFF,TGTGCCAGCAGCCAAGGTCCCCAGAACACTGAAGCTTTCTTT
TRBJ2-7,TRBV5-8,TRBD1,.,CASRHTGGLGEQYF,TGTGCCAGCAGACACACAGGGGGCTTGGGCGAGCAGTACTTC
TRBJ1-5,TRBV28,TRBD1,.,CASSSRTGGGQPQHF,TGTGCCAGCAGTTCTAGGACAGGGGGAGGTCAGCCCCAGCATTTT
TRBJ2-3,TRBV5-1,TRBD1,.,CASSLASRQGQPTDTQYF,TGCGCCAGCAGCTTGGCCTCCCGACAGGGCCAGCCGACAGATACGCAGTATTTT
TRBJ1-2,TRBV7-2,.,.,CASSLVSGYTF,TGTGCCAGCAGCTTAGTTAGTGGCTACACCTTC
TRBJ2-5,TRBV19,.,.,CASRGPLQETQYF,TGTGCCAGTAGGGGGCCTTTGCAAGAGACCCAGTACTTC
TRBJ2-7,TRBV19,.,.,CASSIRGPISYEQYF,TGTGCCAGTAGTATCCGCGGCCCAATTTCCTACGAGCAGTACTTC
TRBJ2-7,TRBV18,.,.,CASSRDPSYEQYF,TGTGCCAGCTCGCGGGACCCCTCCTACGAGCAGTACTTC
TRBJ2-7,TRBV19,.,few,CASSSPGRAGSYEQYF,TGTGCCAGTAGCTCCCCCGGTAGGGCAGGGTCCTACGAGCAGTACTTC